This T cell receptor (beta chain) was documented in a study of blood T cell repertoires in COVID-19. The trim removed 6 bases at V and 0 bases at J, leaving 3 bases unmatched. The CDR3 length is 15 residues. Germline assignment: CDR1 MDHEN and CDR2 SYDVKM. In the authors' methods: The assay estimated nucleated cells by amplifying reference gene primers. The protocol was immunoSEQ multiplex PCR, while the TCRdb copy is restricted to in-frame clones and leaves out a portion. The V and J calls and clone size come from that table; D and trimming were worked out from the DNA. Here the sample spans about 170,000 clones, around 87% being singletons.

This receptor was obtained from a woman over 75 with COVID-19, enrolled during active disease. The V call is TRBV28, the J call TRBJ1-4; 8 bases map to TRBD1. The sequencing input was peripheral blood. The CDR3 protein is CASRIQGATNEKLFF. CDR3 bases: TGTGCCAGCAGAATACAGGGGGCAACTAATGAAAAACTGTTTTTT.